This T cell receptor (beta chain) appears in the sequencing data of a study of Graves' ophthalmopathy and Graves' hyperthyroidism. Looking at the study overall: No treatment had been given when peripheral blood was collected at initial diagnosis.

CDR3 regions of TCR beta were amplified from RNA transcripts. Second-round multiplex PCR came after first-round RT-PCR with HTBI primers. A single record per CDR3 protein comes from TCRdb applying MiXCR to the multiplex PCR reads. Among over 150,000 distinct CDR3 sequences listed, more than 30% were seen once. Other autoimmune diseases, uncontrolled infections, pregnancy and lactation each led to patient exclusion. The PBMCs had their origin in 10 ml of fresh peripheral blood. Sequencing input: peripheral blood. This sequence originates from a woman in her forties with Graves' ophthalmopathy.

The CDR3 nucleotides read TGTGCCAGCAGTGGACAGTTCAGGAGTCAGCCCCAGCATTTT. Amino acids: CASSGQFRSQPQHF. This chain links TRBV12-3 or TRBV12-4 with TRBJ1-5, with a tentative D call TRBD1 (6 bases). The CDR3 is 14 residues long. Trimming removed 5 bases from V and 6 bases from J, with 14 bases in between.